This is a list of T cell receptor beta chains from one sample in a study of T cells in Graves' hyperthyroidism and ophthalmopathy. Each CDR3 protein is one row after TCRdb ran MiXCR on the multiplex PCR reads. The sample holds over 400,000 distinct CDR3 sequences, 22% seen once. The sample was blood. Every receptor here comes from a woman between 65 and 79 years old with Graves' ophthalmopathy. The CDR3 runs from the conserved cysteine through the conserved F or W. Fields, in order: clone size, V gene, CDR3 length, D gene, J gene, CDR3 protein, CDR3 DNA. A D gene is named only where the DNA matches it firmly. Rows give clone size only sometimes, using once, few, many, or a class for an expanded clone.

>few|TRBV30|15|TRBD1|TRBJ1-6
CAWSVRGRGQSPLHF
TGTGCCTGGAGTGTACGGGGCAGGGGGCAATCACCCCTCCACTTT
>NA|TRBV9|14|NA|TRBJ2-3
CASSPEGVRDTQYF
TGTGCCAGCAGCCCGGAAGGGGTCAGGGATACGCAGTATTTT
>NA|TRBV30|14|NA|TRBJ1-6
CAWSESIYNSPLHF
TGTGCCTGGAGTGAAAGTATCTATAATTCACCCCTCCACTTT
>NA|TRBV6-1|18|TRBD2|TRBJ2-1
CASTQGLAGGPFYNEQFF
TGTGCCAGCACCCAAGGACTAGCGGGAGGCCCCTTTTACAATGAGCAGTTCTTC
>few|TRBV19|13|TRBD1|TRBJ2-2
CATWQGDTGELFF
TGTGCCACCTGGCAGGGGGACACCGGGGAGCTGTTTTTT
>many|TRBV12-3/TRBV12-4|14|NA|TRBJ1-4
CASSLHPTNEKLFF
TGTGCCAGCAGTTTACATCCAACTAATGAAAAACTGTTTTTT
>NA|TRBV12-3/TRBV12-4|17|NA|TRBJ1-5
CTSRRRGGGMGNQPQHF
TGTACCAGCAGACGAAGGGGGGGGGGGATGGGCAATCAGCCCCAGCATTTT
>NA|TRBV7-2|14|NA|TRBJ1-1
CASSPTGIQTEAFF
TGTGCCAGCAGCCCGACGGGTATCCAGACTGAAGCTTTCTTT
>few|TRBV7-9|12|NA|TRBJ2-7
CASSQMGYEQYF
TGTGCCAGCAGCCAAATGGGGTACGAGCAGTACTTC
>few|TRBV20-1|14|NA|TRBJ2-7
CSAPSSVSSYEQYF
TGCAGTGCCCCCTCTAGCGTTTCCTCCTACGAGCAGTACTTC
>many|TRBV2|13|NA|TRBJ2-3
CASSDSGTDTQYF
TGTGCCAGCAGTGATAGCGGAACAGATACGCAGTATTTT
>many|TRBV20-1|16|TRBD2|TRBJ2-1
CRGATGTSGRFDEQFF
TGCAGGGGAGCTACCGGGACTAGCGGGAGGTTCGATGAGCAGTTCTTC
>few|TRBV20-1|17|TRBD2|TRBJ2-2
CSARGGTSGTNTGELFF
TGCAGTGCTAGAGGCGGGACTAGCGGAACAAACACCGGGGAGCTGTTTTTT
>NA|TRBV24-1|12|NA|TRBJ2-1
CATSGRYNEQFF
TGTGCCACCAGTGGGCGATACAATGAGCAGTTCTTC
>few|TRBV2|17|TRBD2|TRBJ2-1
CASSALGGRVGHDEQFF
TGTGCCAGCAGTGCACTTGGCGGGAGGGTGGGGCACGATGAGCAGTTCTTC
>NA|TRBV20-1|13|TRBD2|TRBJ2-7
CSANSGSSHEQYF
TGCAGTGCTAATAGCGGGAGCTCCCACGAGCAGTACTTC
>NA|TRBV20-1|11|NA|TRBJ2-7
CSALTSYEQYF
TGCAGTGCCCTGACTTCCTACGAGCAGTACTTC
>NA|TRBV5-1|17|TRBD1|TRBJ2-2
CASSLAGTGGPTGELFF
TGCGCCAGCAGCTTGGCCGGGACAGGGGGACCTACCGGGGAGCTGTTTTTT
>NA|TRBV7-7|11|TRBD1|TRBJ2-1
CASGQGNEQFF
TGTGCTAGCGGACAGGGCAATGAGCAGTTCTTC
>NA|TRBV6-5|17|NA|TRBJ1-2
CASSYSQRHSGDYGYTF
TGTGCCAGCAGTTACTCACAGCGGCACAGCGGGGACTATGGCTACACCTTC
>few|TRBV11-2|13|TRBD2|TRBJ2-5
CASSGPGGETQYF
TGTGCCAGCAGCGGTCCGGGGGGGGAGACCCAGTACTTC
>NA|TRBV29-1|11|NA|TRBJ1-2
CSGWTERTLTF
TGCAGCGGATGGACAGAGAGGACCCTCACCTTC
>NA|TRBV5-1|14|NA|TRBJ2-2
CASSLTPADGELFF
TGCGCCAGCAGCTTGACCCCCGCGGACGGGGAGCTGTTTTTT
>NA|TRBV20-1|17|TRBD1|TRBJ2-1
CSATTKGQGARNTEQFF
TGCAGTGCTACCACCAAAGGCCAGGGGGCACGCAATACTGAGCAGTTCTTC
>few|TRBV11-2|15|NA|TRBJ2-2
CASSLDRWNTGELFF
TGTGCCAGCAGCTTAGATCGGTGGAACACCGGGGAGCTGTTTTTT